These T cell receptor beta chains were read from a single sample in a study of blood T cell repertoires in COVID-19. The protocol was immunoSEQ multiplex PCR, while the TCRdb copy is restricted to in-frame clones and leaves out a portion. The table shows approximately 300,000 clones, with around 85% occurring only once. Sequencing was performed on peripheral blood. The receptors were sampled from a human donor with COVID-19, enrolled during active disease. The donor label of this sample is uncertain. Both conserved end residues are part of each CDR3. D genes are given only for firm matches. Only part of the rows carry a size: once, few, many, or a class if the clone is expanded.

j_call	v_call	d_call	clone_size	cdr3_nt	cdr3_aa
TRBJ1-5	TRBV2	-	-	TGTGCCAGCAGTTGGACAGTCGCCAATCAGCCCCAGCATTTT	CASSWTVANQPQHF
TRBJ2-1	TRBV3-1/TRBV3-2	-	-	TGTGCCAGCAGCCGGCGGGGCAATGAGCAGTTCTTC	CASSRRGNEQFF
TRBJ1-2	TRBV29-1	-	-	TGCAGCGCCGGAGATTCAGGGTCGGGCTACACCTTC	CSAGDSGSGYTF
TRBJ2-5	TRBV15	-	-	TGTGCCACCAGCAGTGGCGGCGAGACCCAGTACTTC	CATSSGGETQYF
TRBJ2-7	TRBV7-9	TRBD1	-	TGTGCCAGCAGCTTACAAAGGACAGGGGGCACCTACGAGCAGTACTTC	CASSLQRTGGTYEQYF
TRBJ1-1	TRBV6-5	TRBD1	-	TGTGCCAGCAGCCGACGGACAGGGGGCGAAGCTTTCTTT	CASSRRTGGEAFF
TRBJ1-1	TRBV3-1/TRBV3-2	-	-	TGTGCCAGCACGGGCCGCGGGGTGGTCAGCACTGAAGCTTTCTTT	CASTGRGVVSTEAFF
TRBJ1-5	TRBV6-5	-	-	TGTGCCAGCAGTTACTCCGGGGGGAGGGGCCAGCCCCAGCATTTT	CASSYSGGRGQPQHF
TRBJ2-7	TRBV5-5	-	-	TGTGCCAGCAGCTTTGGGCAGGGAACCTACGAGCAGTACTTC	CASSFGQGTYEQYF
TRBJ2-1	TRBV7-9	TRBD2	-	TGTGCCAGCAGCCCGATAGCGGGAGGGCCTGGGTGGGAGCAGTTCTTC	CASSPIAGGPGWEQFF
TRBJ2-3	TRBV3-1/TRBV3-2	TRBD2	-	TGTGCCAGCAGTCGCAGGCCTAGCGGGGTGAGCACAGATACGCAGTATTTT	CASSRRPSGVSTDTQYF
TRBJ1-2	TRBV6-5	-	few	TGTGCCAGCGGGACACCTTACTATGGCTACACCTTC	CASGTPYYGYTF
TRBJ2-1	TRBV20-1	-	few	TGCAGTGCTAGTATTGGACAGTCCTACAATGAGCAGTTCTTC	CSASIGQSYNEQFF